The text below deals with one T cell receptor beta chain. Its specific antigen is unknown. Per-base quality was not reported, and no clone a single base away is much larger than it. Library generation was performed with the immunoSEQ multiplex PCR assay. For most patients, genomic DNA was isolated with the Qiagen DNeasy Blood and Tissue Kit and sent frozen to Adaptive Biotechnologies for TCR sequencing. High-throughput TCR-beta CDR3 sequencing of genomic DNA from most patients was performed by Adaptive Biotechnologies. From the authors' description of their analysis: TCR sequencing data were retrieved from Adaptive's ImmunoSEQ software for 15 to 20 patients, whereas three other patients were processed with MiXCR and VDJtools. CD4 versus CD8 sorting errors were corrected by removing sequences found in both subsets at a frequency ratio below 5:1. Because the origin of CDR3 nucleotide sequences shared between donor and recipient could not be assigned, those sequences were removed. To be classed as alloreactive, a clone needed at least 2-fold expansion over unstimulated cells and a minimum CFSE-low frequency of 0.002% (template counts) or 0.001% (read counts). Mappable clones were those detected in sequenced pre-transplant spleen, lymph node, or MLR CFSE-low populations of the donor or recipient. Cumulative frequency of alloreactive clones was calculated as a percentage of all sequences weighted by copy number. The table comes from immuneACCESS by way of TCRdb, which keeps in-frame sequences with V and J called. Part of the clones is missing from these tables; in studies checked, under half for an unresolved V gene and the rest for unknown reasons. Clone size and V and J calls were adopted from that table, with D and trimming inferred from the DNA. This sample is represented by around 130,000 clones; 85% to 95% of them were singletons. The ten largest clones take up over 0.15% of the sample.

This sample stems from a study of graft-versus-host responses after intestinal transplantation (dated by TCRdb to the early 2020s). About the investigation overall: Multivisceral, liver-intestinal, or isolated intestinal transplants were received by the recipients. Bulk TCR-beta CDR3 sequencing was used to track graft-versus-host and host-versus-graft alloreactive T cell clones in the graft, circulation and bone marrow after intestinal transplantation. Anti-thymocyte globulin induction was given to all recipients, followed by maintenance tacrolimus and steroids for about 3 years. To identify alloreactive clones, pre-transplant mixed lymphocyte reaction products were sequenced and compared with unstimulated pre-transplant donor and recipient T cells. Of the 20 to 25 intestinal transplant recipients enrolled in the cohort, one of whom was a retransplant, 3 patients without pretransplant specimens were excluded. Samples from a few later patients were sequenced in-house on an Illumina MiSeq with MiXCR processing rather than by the commercial service. A peak of at least 4% donor T cells among recipient peripheral blood mononuclear cells was the definition used for donor T cell macrochimerism.

The CDR3 numbers 13 residues from cysteine through phenylalanine. Kept here is only the CDR3 DNA, which spans 39 bases and is read in frame from base 1. The germline V gene specifies MRHNA as CDR1 and SNTAGT as CDR2. Relative to germline, V is 5 bases shorter and J is 6 bases shorter, with 11 bases between their ends. The sample's time point, from its label and the paper: cells obtained before transplantation from donor or recipient. CD3+CD4+ and CD3+CD8+ populations were FACS-sorted from unstimulated pre-transplant donor and recipient cells taken from spleen or lymph nodes. Study-wide findings and limitations: Conclusions were limited by the relatively low number and heterogeneity of intestinal transplant patients. GvH clones were detected in recipient bone marrow, and some of these GvH clones were observed earlier in ileal mucosa or blood, consistent with an intestinal mucosal origin. Early after transplant, peak levels of circulating GvH clones were found to be associated with declines in HvG clones. Patients with donor T cell macrochimerism had high GvH to HvG T cell clonal ratios in their allografts.

This sequence originates from a human donor who received an intestinal transplant. The material sequenced was unstimulated CD4+ T cells sorted from spleen or lymph node cells, taken before intestinal transplant. Rearrangement joined TRBV6-4 to TRBJ1-5; the D segment cannot be called with confidence. This receptor has the CDR3 CASSPWEGQPQHF. The bases are TGTGCCAGCAGTCCCTGGGAAGGTCAGCCCCAGCATTTT.